This passage covers 17 T cell receptor beta chains from one sample sequenced in a study of early T cells in non-severe SARS-CoV-2 infection. MiXCR was run by TCRdb on the 5' RACE reads, yielding one entry per CDR3 protein. The sample contains tens of thousands of distinct CDR3 sequences, about an eighth of which appear only once. The sequenced sample consisted of whole blood. These receptors came from an adult who was a healthcare worker with PCR-confirmed SARS-CoV-2 infection or an uninfected control (not recorded which).

This clonotype was seen more than once but under ten times. The CDR3 DNA is TGTGCCAGCAGCCCAGGTGGAGGGGGCGCCGGTAACTATGGCTACACCTTC. Translation gives CASSPGGGGAGNYGYTF. This chain joins TRBV7-6 and TRBJ1-2; TRBD1 matches at 7 bases. This CDR3 contains 17 residues. Germline assignment: CDR1 SGHVS and CDR2 FNYEAQ. Trimming removed 5 bases from V and 1 base from J; junction bases left unmatched: 13. Full variable domain (outside the CDR3, taken from reference TRBV7-6 and TRBJ1-2): GAGVSQSPRYKVTKRGQDVALRCDPISGHVSLYWYRQALGQGPEFLTYFNYEAQQDKSGLPNDRFSAERPEGSISTLTIQRTEQRDSAMYRCASSPGGGGAGNYGYTFGSGTRLTVV.

The chain combines TRBV5-1 with TRBJ2-1; D not resolved. CDR1 SGHRS and CDR2 YFSETQ come from the germline V gene. V gave up 4 bases and J gave up 0 bases, with 8 bases separating them. CDR3 length: 14 amino acids. Here the CDR3 DNA reads TGCGCCAGCAGCCCCGCTAGCTCCTACAATGAGCAGTTCTTC. This sequence encodes CASSPASSYNEQFF.

The chain links TRBV7-2 to TRBJ2-1; 9 nucleotides align to TRBD2. Germline CDR1 reads SGHTA; CDR2 reads FQGNSA. With 4 bases clipped from V and 9 bases from J, the junction kept 7 bases outside the gene matches. This CDR3 has 14 residues. In DNA form, the CDR3 reads TGTGCCAGCAGCTCGCTAGCGGGGTCGAGTGAGCAGTTCTTC. Translated: CASSSLAGSSEQFF.

This clonotype was recorded many times. This chain uses TRBV5-4 with TRBJ2-1; weak D call: TRBD2 (6 bases). In germline, CDR1 is SGHNT, CDR2 YYREEE (reference sequence). The V gene lost 0 bases and the J gene lost 6 bases, with 16 bases spanning the gap. The CDR3 covers 16 residues. CDR3 sequence: CASSLAGGAETNEQFF. The DNA of the CDR3 is TGTGCCAGCAGCTTGGCCGGGGGAGCAGAAACCAATGAGCAGTTCTTC.

The genes are TRBV6-2 or TRBV6-3 and TRBJ2-1; no definite D call. This CDR3 has 12 amino acids. Trimming removed 0 bases from V and 5 bases from J, with 2 bases in between. Germline-derived CDR1 and CDR2 are MNHEY and SVGEGT. The CDR3: CASSYSDNEQFF. For the CDR3, the DNA is TGTGCCAGCAGTTACTCTGACAATGAGCAGTTCTTC.

This clonotype has a count of ten or more. The rearrangement joins TRBV10-2 to TRBJ1-4; TRBD1 is a possible D gene (5 bases). Between the trimmed V and J ends, which lost 4 bases and 7 bases, there was a span of 16 bases. In germline, CDR1 is WSHSY, CDR2 SAAADI. The CDR3 covers 15 residues. The CDR3 reads CASSGRGTAAEKLFF. CDR3 nucleotides: TGCGCCAGCAGTGGGCGAGGGACGGCTGCTGAAAAACTGTTTTTT.

In its sample, this clonotype was seen many times. The chain joins TRBV6-1 to TRBJ2-7, with D perhaps TRBD1 (6 bases). The CDR3 has 13 residues. Germline CDR1 is MNHNS and CDR2 is SASEGT. V was cut by 3 bases and J by 5 bases, with 11 bases left in between. For the CDR3, the DNA is TGTGCCAGCAGTGAGCAGGGGAGCCACGAGCAGTACTTC. It codes for CASSEQGSHEQYF.

The chain has TRBV29-1 and TRBJ1-2; no reliable D call. The CDR3 consists of 12 residues. CDR1 SQVTM and CDR2 ANQGSEA come from the germline V gene. Deletions cut 4 bases from V and 4 bases from J, with 10 bases between. This CDR3 reads CSVGASPYGYTF. CDR3 DNA: TGCAGCGTTGGCGCCAGCCCCTATGGCTACACCTTC.

This clonotype was seen ten or more times. The chain recombines TRBV20-1 with TRBJ1-5; D gene unclear. Germline lookup yields CDR1 DFQATT and CDR2 SNEGSKA (reference sequence). With 0 bases removed from V and 1 base from J, the gap between germline ends came to 7 bases. The CDR3 has 14 residues. CDR3 residues: CSARDFLSNQPQHF. CDR3 sequence (DNA): TGCAGTGCTAGAGATTTTCTCAGCAATCAGCCCCAGCATTTT.

At least ten counts were recorded for this clonotype. V is TRBV7-7 and J is TRBJ2-1; D is perhaps TRBD2 (6 bases). CDR1 is SSHAT and CDR2 is FNYEAQ in the germline V gene (reference sequence). The CDR3 extends over 13 amino acids. V lost 5 bases, J lost 6 bases, and 11 bases lay in between. The CDR3 is CASSRGTANEQFF. The CDR3 bases are TGTGCCAGCAGCCGGGGGACCGCCAATGAGCAGTTCTTC.

This clonotype was seen repeatedly, ten times or more. The chain joins TRBV7-2 to TRBJ2-3, with TRBD2 matching 9 bases. The CDR3 extends over 17 amino acids. Losses at the gene ends were 1 base for V and 4 bases for J; bases not matched to a gene: 9. In germline, CDR1 is SGHTA, CDR2 FQGNSA. CDR3 sequence: CASSLGSGGGAADTQYF. CDR3 coding DNA: TGTGCCAGCAGCTTAGGGAGTGGCGGGGGGGCCGCAGATACGCAGTATTTT.

The sample holds many counts of this clonotype. The chain recombines TRBV7-9 with TRBJ1-2; 8 bases map to TRBD1. The V and J ends lost 5 bases and 8 bases, in that order; junction bases with no gene match: 7. This CDR3 comprises 13 residues. CDR1 is SEHNR and CDR2 is FQNEAQ in the germline V gene (reference sequence). CDR3 sequence (DNA): TGTGCCAGCAGCCCTCAGACAGGGGAAGGCTACACCTTC. Translating gives CASSPQTGEGYTF.

This clonotype appeared many times. The rearrangement links TRBV6-6 to TRBJ1-1; 7 bases agree with TRBD1. CDR1 is MNHNY and CDR2 is SVGAGI in the germline V gene (reference sequence). Trimming removed 5 bases from V and 1 base from J; junction bases left unmatched: 1. This CDR3 comprises 13 residues. CDR3 coding DNA: TGTGCCAGCAGTAGGGGGCAGAACACTGAAGCTTTCTTT. Translation gives CASSRGQNTEAFF.

This clonotype was observed at least ten times. The chain recombines TRBV29-1 with TRBJ1-4, with 9 nucleotides matching TRBD1. Per the germline V gene, CDR1 is SQVTM and CDR2 is ANQGSEA. The CDR3 loop spans 13 amino acids. After removal of 6 bases from V and 6 bases from J, the junction contained 5 bases not matched to a gene. The CDR3 DNA reads as TGCAGCGTGTACAGGGGGCAGGATGAAAAACTGTTTTTT. It codes for CSVYRGQDEKLFF.

This clonotype showed up many times. The V and J genes are TRBV29-1 and TRBJ2-3; TRBD1 agrees at 7 bases. Trimming cost V 7 bases and J 2 bases; bases outside gene matches: 6. The CDR3 is made up of 13 amino acids. CDR1 and CDR2 from the germline V gene are SQVTM and ANQGSEA. The CDR3 sequence is CSGLGTATDTQYF. The CDR3 nucleotides are TGCAGCGGCTTAGGGACAGCCACAGATACGCAGTATTTT.

V is TRBV4-3 and J is TRBJ1-6; D is unclear. Trimming cost V 3 bases and J 4 bases, with 7 bases left between them. The germline V gene has CDR1 LGHNA and CDR2 YSLEER. The CDR3 extends over 14 amino acids. In nucleotides, the CDR3 is TGCGCCAGCAGCCAGGCCGGGTATAATTCACCCCTCCACTTT. This codes for CASSQAGYNSPLHF.

This clonotype has a count of ten or more. The gene calls are TRBV7-2 and TRBJ2-7, with D maybe TRBD2 (7 bases). The CDR3 consists of 14 residues. The V end was cut by 5 bases, the J end by 2 bases, with 13 bases between. Germline CDR1 reads SGHTA; CDR2 reads FQGNSA. The CDR3 loop is CASSRWGGTYEQYF. The CDR3 DNA follows: TGTGCCAGCAGCCGCTGGGGGGGCACCTACGAGCAGTACTTC.